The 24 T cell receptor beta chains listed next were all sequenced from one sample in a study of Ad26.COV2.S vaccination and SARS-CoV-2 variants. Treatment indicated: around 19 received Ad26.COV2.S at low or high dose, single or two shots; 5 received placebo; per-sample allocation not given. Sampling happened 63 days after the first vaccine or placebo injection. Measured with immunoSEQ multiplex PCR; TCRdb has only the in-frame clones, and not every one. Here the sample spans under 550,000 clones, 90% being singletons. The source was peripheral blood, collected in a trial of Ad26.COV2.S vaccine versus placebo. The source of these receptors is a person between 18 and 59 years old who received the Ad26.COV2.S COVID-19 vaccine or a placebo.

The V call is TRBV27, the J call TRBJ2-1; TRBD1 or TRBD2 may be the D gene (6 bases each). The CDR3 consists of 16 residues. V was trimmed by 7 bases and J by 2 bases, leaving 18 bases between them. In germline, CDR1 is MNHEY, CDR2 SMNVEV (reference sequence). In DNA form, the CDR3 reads TGTGCCAGCACCAAGAATCCCGGGGGCCCCTACAATGAGCAGTTCTTC. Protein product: CASTKNPGGPYNEQFF.

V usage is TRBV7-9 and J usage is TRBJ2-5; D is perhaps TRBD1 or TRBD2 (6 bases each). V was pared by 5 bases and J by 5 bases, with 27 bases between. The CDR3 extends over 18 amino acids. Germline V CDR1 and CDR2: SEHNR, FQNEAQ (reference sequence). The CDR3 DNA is TGTGCCAGCAGCCCAAAGGACAGTGTGGGGGAGGATCGGGAGACCCAGTACTTC. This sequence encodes CASSPKDSVGEDRETQYF.

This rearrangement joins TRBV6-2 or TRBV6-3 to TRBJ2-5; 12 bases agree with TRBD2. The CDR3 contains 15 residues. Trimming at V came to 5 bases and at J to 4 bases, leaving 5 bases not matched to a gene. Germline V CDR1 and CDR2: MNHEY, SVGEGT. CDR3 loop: CASSNTGLAGETQYF. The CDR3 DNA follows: TGTGCCAGCAGTAACACGGGACTAGCGGGAGAGACCCAGTACTTC.

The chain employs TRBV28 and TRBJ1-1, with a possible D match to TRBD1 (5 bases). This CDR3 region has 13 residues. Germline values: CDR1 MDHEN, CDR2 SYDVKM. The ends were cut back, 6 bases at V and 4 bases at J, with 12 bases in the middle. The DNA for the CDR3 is TGTGCCAGCAGATCCGGGGCTGGCACTGAAGCTTTCTTT. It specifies CASRSGAGTEAFF.

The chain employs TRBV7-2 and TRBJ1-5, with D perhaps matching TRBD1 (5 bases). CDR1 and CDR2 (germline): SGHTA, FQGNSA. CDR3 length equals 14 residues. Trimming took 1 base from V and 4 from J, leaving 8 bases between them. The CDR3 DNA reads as TGTGCCAGCAGCTTAGGTCGGGGGAATCAGCCCCAGCATTTT. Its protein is CASSLGRGNQPQHF.

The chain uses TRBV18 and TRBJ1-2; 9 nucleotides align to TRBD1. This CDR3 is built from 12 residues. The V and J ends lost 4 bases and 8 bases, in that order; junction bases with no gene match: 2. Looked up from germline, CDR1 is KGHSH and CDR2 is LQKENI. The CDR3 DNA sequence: TGTGCCAGCTCACGGACAGGGGAAGGCTACACCTTC. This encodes CASSRTGEGYTF.

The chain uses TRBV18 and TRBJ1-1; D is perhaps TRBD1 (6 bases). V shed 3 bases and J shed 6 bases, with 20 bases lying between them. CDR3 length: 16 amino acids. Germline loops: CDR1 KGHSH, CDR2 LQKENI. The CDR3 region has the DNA TGTGCCAGCTCACCCGTATCCGGGGGCAGGGGCCCTGAAGCTTTCTTT. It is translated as CASSPVSGGRGPEAFF.

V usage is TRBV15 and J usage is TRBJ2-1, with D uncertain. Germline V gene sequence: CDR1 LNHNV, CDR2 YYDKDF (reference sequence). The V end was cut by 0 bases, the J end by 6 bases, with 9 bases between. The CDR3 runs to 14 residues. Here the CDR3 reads CATSREAASNEQFF. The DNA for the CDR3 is TGTGCCACCAGCAGAGAGGCCGCTAGCAATGAGCAGTTCTTC.

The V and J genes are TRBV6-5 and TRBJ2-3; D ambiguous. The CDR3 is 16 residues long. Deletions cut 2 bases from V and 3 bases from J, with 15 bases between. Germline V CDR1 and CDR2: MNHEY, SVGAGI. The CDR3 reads CASSYGPPELTDTQYF. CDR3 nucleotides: TGTGCCAGCAGTTACGGGCCACCCGAACTGACAGATACGCAGTATTTT.

The CDR3 DNA reads as TGTGCCAGCAGTCTCAAACCTACTAGCTTCCTGGACACCGGGGAGCTGTTTTTT. It is translated as CASSLKPTSFLDTGELFF. V and J are TRBV7-2 and TRBJ2-2; tentative D call: TRBD2 (6 bases). The CDR3 covers 18 residues. Germline values: CDR1 SGHTA, CDR2 FQGNSA. V dropped 6 bases and J dropped 3 bases, with 23 bases sitting between them.

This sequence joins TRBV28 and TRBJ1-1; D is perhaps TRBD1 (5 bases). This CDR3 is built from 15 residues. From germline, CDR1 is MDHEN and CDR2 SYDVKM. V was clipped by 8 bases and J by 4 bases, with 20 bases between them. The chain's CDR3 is CASGAFRVSGTEAFF. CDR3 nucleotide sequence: TGTGCCAGCGGGGCTTTCAGGGTCAGCGGCACTGAAGCTTTCTTT.

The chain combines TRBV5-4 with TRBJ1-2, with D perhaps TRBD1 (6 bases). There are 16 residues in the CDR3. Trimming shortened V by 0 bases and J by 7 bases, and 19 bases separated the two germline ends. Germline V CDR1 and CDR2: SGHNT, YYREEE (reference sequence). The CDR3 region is CASSLVVTRGGGGYTF. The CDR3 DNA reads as TGTGCCAGCAGCTTGGTCGTGACGAGGGGGGGAGGTGGCTACACCTTC.

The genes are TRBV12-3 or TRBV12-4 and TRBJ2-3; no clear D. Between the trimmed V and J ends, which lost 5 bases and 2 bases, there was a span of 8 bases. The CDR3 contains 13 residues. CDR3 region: CASSPGNTDTQYF. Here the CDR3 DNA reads TGTGCCAGCAGTCCGGGCAACACAGATACGCAGTATTTT.

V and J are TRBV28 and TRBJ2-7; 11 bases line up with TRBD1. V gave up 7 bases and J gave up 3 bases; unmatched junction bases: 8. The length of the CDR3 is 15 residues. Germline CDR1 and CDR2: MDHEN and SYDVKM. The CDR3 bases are TGTGCCAGCACCACGGCCGGGACAGGGGGCTACGAGCAGTACTTC. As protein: CASTTAGTGGYEQYF.

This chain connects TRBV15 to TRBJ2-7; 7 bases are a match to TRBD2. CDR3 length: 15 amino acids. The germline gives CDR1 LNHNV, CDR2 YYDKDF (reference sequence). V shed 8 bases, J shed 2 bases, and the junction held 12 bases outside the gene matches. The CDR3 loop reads CATGRVGDLPYEQYF. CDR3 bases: TGTGCCACCGGGAGGGTGGGCGATTTACCCTACGAGCAGTACTTC. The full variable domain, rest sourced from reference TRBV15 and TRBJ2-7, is DAMVIQNPRYQVTQFGKPVTLSCSQTLNHNVMYWYQQKSSQAPKLLFHYYDKDFNNEADTPDNFQSRRPNTSFCFLDIRSPGLGDTAMYLCATGRVGDLPYEQYFGPGTRLTVT.

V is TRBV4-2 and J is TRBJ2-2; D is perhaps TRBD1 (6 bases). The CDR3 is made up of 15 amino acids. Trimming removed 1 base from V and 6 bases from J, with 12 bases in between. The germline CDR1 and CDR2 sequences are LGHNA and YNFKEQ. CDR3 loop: CASSQGLQGAGELFF. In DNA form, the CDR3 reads TGTGCCAGCAGCCAAGGACTACAGGGCGCCGGGGAGCTGTTTTTT.

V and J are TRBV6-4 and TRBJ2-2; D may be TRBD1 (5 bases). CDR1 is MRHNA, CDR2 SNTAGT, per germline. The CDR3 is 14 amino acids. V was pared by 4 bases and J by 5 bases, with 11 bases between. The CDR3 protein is CASSVQGWTGELFF. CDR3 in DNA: TGTGCCAGCAGTGTCCAGGGATGGACCGGGGAGCTGTTTTTT.

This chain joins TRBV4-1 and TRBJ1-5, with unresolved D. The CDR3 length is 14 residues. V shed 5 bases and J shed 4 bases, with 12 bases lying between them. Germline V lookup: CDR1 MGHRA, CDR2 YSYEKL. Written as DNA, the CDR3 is TGCGCCAGCAGCATCCACTGGGTAAATCAGCCCCAGCATTTT. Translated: CASSIHWVNQPQHF.

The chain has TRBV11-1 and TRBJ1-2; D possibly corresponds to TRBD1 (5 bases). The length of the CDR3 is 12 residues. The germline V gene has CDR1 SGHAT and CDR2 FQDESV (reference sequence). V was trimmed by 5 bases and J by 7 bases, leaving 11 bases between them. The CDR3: CASSLRGGGYTF. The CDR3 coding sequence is TGTGCCAGCAGCCTCCGGGGGGGTGGCTACACCTTC.

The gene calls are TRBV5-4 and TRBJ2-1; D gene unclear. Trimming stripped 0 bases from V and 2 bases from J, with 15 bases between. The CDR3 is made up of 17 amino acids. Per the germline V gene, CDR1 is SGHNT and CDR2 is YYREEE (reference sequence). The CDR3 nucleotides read TGTGCCAGCAGCTTGGTTCTGGGCAGAGCTACCTACAATGAGCAGTTCTTC. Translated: CASSLVLGRATYNEQFF.

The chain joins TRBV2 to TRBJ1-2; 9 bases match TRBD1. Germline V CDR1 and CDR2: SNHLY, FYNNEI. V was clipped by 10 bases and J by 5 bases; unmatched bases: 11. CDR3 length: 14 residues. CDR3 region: CAITRPGQGYGYTF. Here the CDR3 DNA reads TGTGCCATCACCAGACCGGGACAGGGTTATGGCTACACCTTC. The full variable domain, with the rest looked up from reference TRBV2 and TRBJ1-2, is EPEVTQTPSHQVTQMGQEVILRCVPISNHLYFYWYRQILGQKVEFLVSFYNNEISEKSEIFDDQFSVERPDGSNFTLKIRSTKLEDSAMYFCAITRPGQGYGYTFGSGTRLTVV.

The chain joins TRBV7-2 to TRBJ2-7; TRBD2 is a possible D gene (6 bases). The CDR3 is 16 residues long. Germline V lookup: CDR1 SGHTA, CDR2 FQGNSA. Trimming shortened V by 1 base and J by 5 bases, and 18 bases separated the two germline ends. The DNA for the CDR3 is TGTGCCAGCAGCTTAGTCGGGGGACTGGCCCTACACGAGCAGTACTTC. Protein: CASSLVGGLALHEQYF.

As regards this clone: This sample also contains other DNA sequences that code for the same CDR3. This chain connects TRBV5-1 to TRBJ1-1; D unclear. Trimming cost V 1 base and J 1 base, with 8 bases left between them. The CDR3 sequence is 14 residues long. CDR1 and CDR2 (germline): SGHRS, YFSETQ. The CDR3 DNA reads TGCGCCAGCAGCTTGTATGCGGGGAACACTGAAGCTTTCTTT. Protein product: CASSLYAGNTEAFF. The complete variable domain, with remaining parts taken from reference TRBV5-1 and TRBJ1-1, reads KAGVTQTPRYLIKTRGQQVTLSCSPISGHRSVSWYQQTPGQGLQFLFEYFSETQRNKGNFPGRFSGRQFSNSRSEMNVSTLELGDSALYLCASSLYAGNTEAFFGQGTRLTVV.

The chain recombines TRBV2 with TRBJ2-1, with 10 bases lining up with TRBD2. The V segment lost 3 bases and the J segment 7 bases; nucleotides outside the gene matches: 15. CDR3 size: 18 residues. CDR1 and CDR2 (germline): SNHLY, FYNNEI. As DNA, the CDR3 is TGTGCCAGCAGTGACTTACTAGCGGGAATCTTACGGGGAAATGAGCAGTTCTTC. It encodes CASSDLLAGILRGNEQFF.